This T cell receptor beta chain was retrieved from a study of radiotherapy plus CTLA-4 blockade in lung cancer. Study-level results: Tumor-origin TCR clones grew in blood after radiotherapy plus ipilimumab.

The repertoire was sequenced with immunoSEQ multiplex PCR; TCRdb's copy has only in-frame clones and lacks some. The table records approximately 52,000 clones, roughly 77% of them present only once. The germline V and J ends were trimmed by 4 bases and 6 bases, with 23 bases remaining between them. The germline V gene has CDR1 MNHEY and CDR2 SMNVEV (reference sequence). The CDR3 covers 17 residues. As concerns this clone: Its antigen is undetermined.

The input for sequencing was peripheral blood, taken from a patient treated with radiotherapy plus ipilimumab. This TCR was sampled from a human donor with non-small cell lung cancer who had a complete response to radiotherapy plus ipilimumab. The chain joins TRBV27 to TRBJ2-3; the D gene is possibly TRBD2 (7 bases). The CDR3 DNA is TGTGCCAGCAGTTCAATAGGGGGGGACTTTTCCCCGGATACGCAGTATTTT. Translation gives CASSSIGGDFSPDTQYF.